Below are 9 T cell receptor beta chains sequenced from a single sample in a study of ipilimumab plus nivolumab after autologous stem cell transplantation. Sequencing used immunoSEQ multiplex PCR; TCRdb keeps in-frame clones, though not all of them. The sample shows fewer than 20,000 clones, roughly four fifths of them seen only once. The material sequenced was PBMCs, taken in a trial of ipilimumab plus nivolumab as post-transplant consolidation. Receptor source: a male donor with diffuse large B-cell lymphoma.

This chain connects TRBV9 to TRBJ2-2, with 9 bases that match TRBD2. This CDR3 contains 16 residues. V shed 4 bases and J 6 bases; nucleotides not matched to a gene: 10. The germline V gene encodes CDR1 SGDLS and CDR2 YYNGEE. The CDR3, as DNA: TGTGCCAGCAGCTCTTATGGGACTAGCATTTCCGGGGAGCTGTTTTTT. Amino acids: CASSSYGTSISGELFF.

The count of this clone is one. The chain joins TRBV9 to TRBJ2-5, with 12 bases lining up with TRBD2. CDR1 and CDR2 from the germline V gene are SGDLS and YYNGEE. This CDR3 spans 16 amino acids. The ends lost 0 bases at V and 5 bases at J; junction bases unmatched: 5. CDR3 protein: CASSVGASGGDETQYF. CDR3 DNA sequence: TGTGCCAGCAGCGTAGGTGCTAGCGGGGGGGATGAGACCCAGTACTTC.

The gene calls are TRBV28 and TRBJ1-1, with 9 bases matching TRBD1. The ends lost 5 bases at V and 3 bases at J; junction bases unmatched: 4. The CDR3 length is 14 residues. Germline lookup yields CDR1 MDHEN and CDR2 SYDVKM. The DNA for the CDR3 is TGTGCCAGCAGTACAGGGGGCGCGGACACTGAAGCTTTCTTT. This encodes CASSTGGADTEAFF.

The J gene is TRBJ2-1, the V gene TRBV5-1; 11 bases fit TRBD2. The CDR3 runs to 15 residues. Germline-derived CDR1 and CDR2 are SGHRS and YFSETQ. The V segment lost 4 bases and the J segment 7 bases; nucleotides outside the gene matches: 7. CDR3 in amino acids: CASSDSGGAWNEQFF. CDR3 bases: TGCGCCAGCAGCGATAGCGGGGGGGCCTGGAATGAGCAGTTCTTC.

The chain is built from TRBV9 and TRBJ2-7; D is possibly TRBD2 (6 bases). The length of the CDR3 is 16 residues. The ends were cut back, 0 bases at V and 2 bases at J, with 15 bases in the middle. CDR1 SGDLS and CDR2 YYNGEE come from the germline V gene. The CDR3 here is CASSVEVSGPTYEQYF. CDR3 in DNA: TGTGCCAGCAGCGTAGAGGTAAGCGGGCCAACCTACGAGCAGTACTTC. Drawing the rest from reference TRBV9 and TRBJ2-7, the complete variable domain is DSGVTQTPKHLITATGQRVTLRCSPRSGDLSVYWYQQSLDQGLQFLIQYYNGEERAKGNILERFSAQQFPDLHSELNLSSLELGDSALYFCASSVEVSGPTYEQYFGPGTRLTVT.

This chain connects TRBV28 to TRBJ2-3; D remains ambiguous. CDR1 MDHEN and CDR2 SYDVKM come from the germline V gene. Trimming pared 2 bases from V and 1 base from J, leaving 13 bases between. The CDR3 is 16 residues long. CDR3 amino acids: CASSLLGGVGTDTQYF. CDR3 bases: TGTGCCAGCAGTTTACTTGGTGGGGTGGGCACAGATACGCAGTATTTT. Full variable domain (missing parts from reference TRBV28 and TRBJ2-3): DVKVTQSSRYLVKRTGEKVFLECVQDMDHENMFWYRQDPGLGLRLIYFSYDVKMKEKGDIPEGYSVSREKKERFSLILESASTNQTSMYLCASSLLGGVGTDTQYFGPGTRLTVL.

This clone appeared once. CDR3 sequence reads: CASSRQVTYEQYF. The CDR3 DNA reads as TGTGCCAGCAGTAGGCAGGTTACCTACGAGCAGTACTTC. The gene calls are TRBV6-1 and TRBJ2-7; no clear D gene. V was trimmed by 5 bases and J by 2 bases, leaving 10 bases between them. Germline-derived CDR1 and CDR2 are MNHNS and SASEGT. The CDR3 is made up of 13 amino acids.

This clone was found a few times. The chain employs TRBV11-2 and TRBJ2-1; D unresolved. V was shortened by 5 bases and J by 7 bases, with 21 bases between the two germline ends. Per germline, CDR1 SGHAT and CDR2 FQNNGV. This CDR3 has 16 amino acids. DNA of the CDR3: TGTGCCAGCAGCCCCCGAGAGTATAGGGCGAGGAATGAGCAGTTCTTC. Translated: CASSPREYRARNEQFF.

This sequence joins TRBV6-1 and TRBJ1-5; D is possibly TRBD1 (5 bases). Germline V CDR1 and CDR2: MNHNS, SASEGT. V lost 6 bases to trimming and J lost 7 bases, with 19 bases between them. The CDR3 spans 15 residues. The CDR3 protein is CASSFRQGPGQPQHF. CDR3 nucleotide sequence: TGTGCCAGCAGCTTCCGTCAGGGACCGGGGCAGCCCCAGCATTTT.